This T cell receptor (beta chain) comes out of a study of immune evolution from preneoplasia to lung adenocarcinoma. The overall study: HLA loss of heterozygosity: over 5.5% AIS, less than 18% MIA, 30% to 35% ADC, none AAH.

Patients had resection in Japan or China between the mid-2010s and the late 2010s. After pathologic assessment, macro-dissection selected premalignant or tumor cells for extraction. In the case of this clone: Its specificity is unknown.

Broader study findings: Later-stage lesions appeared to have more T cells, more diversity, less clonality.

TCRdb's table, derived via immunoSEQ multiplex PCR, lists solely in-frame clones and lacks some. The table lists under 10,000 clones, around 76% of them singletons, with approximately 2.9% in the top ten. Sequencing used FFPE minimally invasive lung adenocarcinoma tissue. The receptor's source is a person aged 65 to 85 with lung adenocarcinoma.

CDR3 amino acids: CASSLAPLQSGGEQYF. The CDR3 nucleotides read TGTGCCAGCAGCTTAGCCCCCCTGCAATCAGGTGGCGAGCAGTACTTC. The chain couples TRBV11-2 to TRBJ2-7; D is uncertain. The CDR3 has 16 residues. V lost 1 base and J 6 bases, leaving 19 bases between the germline ends. Looked up from germline, CDR1 is SGHAT and CDR2 is FQNNGV. Combining the CDR3 with reference TRBV11-2 and TRBJ2-7 gives the whole variable domain EAGVAQSPRYKIIEKRQSVAFWCNPISGHATLYWYQQILGQGPKLLIQFQNNGVVDDSQLPKDRFSAERLKGVDSTLKIQPAKLEDSAVYLCASSLAPLQSGGEQYFGPGTRLTVT.